This entry lists 11 T cell receptor beta chains sequenced from one sample in a study of technical replicates of blood from a few donors. Clones were sequenced by immunoSEQ multiplex PCR, and TCRdb holds only the in-frame ones, with some missing. The sample holds over 50,000 clones; approximately 83% are singletons and the top ten take approximately 4.7%. Sequences were obtained from PBMCs. Receptors were obtained from a human donor in good health. Some clones in this sample may be carry-over from other donors' samples.

This chain joins TRBV7-9 and TRBJ2-7, with 7 bases fitting TRBD1. Germline CDR1 and CDR2: SEHNR and FQNEAQ (reference sequence). The CDR3 runs to 15 residues. With V trimmed by 2 bases and J by 3 bases, 7 bases remained unmatched. The CDR3 reads CASSLYRGGIYEQYF. In nucleotides, the CDR3 is TGTGCCAGCAGCTTATACAGGGGCGGTATCTACGAGCAGTACTTC.

This chain uses TRBV9 with TRBJ2-5, with 7 bases aligning to TRBD2. From germline, CDR1 is SGDLS and CDR2 YYNGEE. V shed 0 bases, J shed 2 bases, and the junction held 7 bases outside the gene matches. The CDR3 has 16 residues. The CDR3 reads CASSVGEGRRQETQYF. CDR3 DNA: TGTGCCAGCAGCGTAGGGGAGGGGCGCCGACAAGAGACCCAGTACTTC.

This sequence joins TRBV2 and TRBJ1-1; no definite D call. The CDR3 runs to 13 residues. The germline gives CDR1 SNHLY, CDR2 FYNNEI. Between the trimmed V and J ends, which lost 4 bases and 0 bases, there was a span of 6 bases. The CDR3: CASSVGMNTEAFF. For the CDR3, the DNA is TGTGCCAGCAGTGTCGGGATGAACACTGAAGCTTTCTTT.

J is TRBJ1-2 and V is TRBV5-6, with 7 bases fitting TRBD1. Germline V CDR1 and CDR2: SGHDT, YYEEEE. This CDR3 is built from 14 residues. J gave up 6 bases and V 4 bases, and 9 bases lay outside the gene matches. This CDR3 is CASSLDRWTNGYTF. DNA of the CDR3: TGTGCCAGCAGCCTGGACAGGTGGACTAATGGCTACACCTTC.

The chain is built from TRBV6-5 and TRBJ2-7; 7 bases agree with TRBD2. This CDR3 is built from 15 residues. The trim removed 6 bases at V and 6 bases at J, leaving 14 bases unmatched. Germline V gives CDR1 MNHEY, CDR2 SVGAGI. CDR3 sequence reads: CASSPGGGAGGEQYF. The CDR3 region has the DNA TGTGCCAGCAGCCCCGGGGGAGGGGCAGGTGGCGAGCAGTACTTC.

The chain has TRBV10-3 and TRBJ2-7; 9 bases map to TRBD1. Germline V gene sequence: CDR1 ENHRY, CDR2 SYGVKD. After removal of 8 bases from V and 4 bases from J, the junction contained 3 bases not matched to a gene. CDR3 length: 12 residues. The CDR3 region has the DNA TGTGCCATCGGACAGGGGCCGTACGAGCAGTACTTC. Amino acid sequence: CAIGQGPYEQYF.

The V and J genes are TRBV10-3 and TRBJ2-7, with 7 nucleotides matching TRBD1. Germline V gene data show CDR1 as ENHRY and CDR2 as SYGVKD. The CDR3 length is 14 residues. Unmatched junction bases numbered 11, after V lost 6 bases and J lost 6 bases. CDR3 DNA: TGTGCCATCAGGACCGGGACAGACTGGGGCGAGCAGTACTTC. This encodes CAIRTGTDWGEQYF.

The CDR3 DNA sequence: TGTGCCAGCAGCCAATTCCCCGGGACTGGAGCCTACGAGCAGTACTTC. Amino acid sequence: CASSQFPGTGAYEQYF. J is TRBJ2-7 and V is TRBV14; a possible D gene is TRBD2 (6 bases). V lost 2 bases and J lost 2, with 16 bases in between. Germline values: CDR1 SGHDN, CDR2 FVKESK. This CDR3 is 16 amino acids long.

V usage is TRBV7-2 and J usage is TRBJ1-1; 9 nucleotides align to TRBD1. V was pared by 5 bases and J by 7 bases, with 8 bases of the junction left unmatched. Germline V CDR1 and CDR2: SGHTA, FQGNSA. The CDR3 has 14 amino acids. Written as DNA, the CDR3 is TGTGCCAGCAGCCTACAGGGGGCGCGAGGTGAAGCTTTCTTT. Amino acid sequence: CASSLQGARGEAFF.

CDR3 loop: CAWISTSGASYNEQFF. In DNA form, the CDR3 reads TGTGCCTGGATTAGTACTAGCGGAGCCTCCTACAATGAGCAGTTCTTC. This chain links TRBV30 with TRBJ2-1, with 8 bases identical to TRBD2. V lost 4 bases and J lost 0; bases outside the gene matches: 8. The CDR3 has 16 amino acids. Germline CDR1 and CDR2: GTSNPN and SVGIG (reference sequence).

This chain joins TRBV6-5 and TRBJ1-1; TRBD1 matches at 8 bases. The CDR3 consists of 15 residues. Trimming at V came to 6 bases and at J to 0 bases, leaving 6 bases not matched to a gene. Germline assignment: CDR1 MNHEY and CDR2 SVGAGI. CDR3 DNA: TGTGCCAGCAGGTTAAACAGGGGGATGAACACTGAAGCTTTCTTT. Its protein is CASRLNRGMNTEAFF.